One and the same sample provided the 15 T cell receptor beta chains below, sequenced in a study of cytomegalovirus exposure and HLA in healthy donors. Profiling relied on immunoSEQ multiplex PCR, and the TCRdb table lists in-frame clones only, not all of them. The table lists about 280,000 clones, 88% of them singletons. The sample was PBMCs. The receptors here all came from a woman in her late teens or twenties in good health and CMV-seronegative.

CDR3 sequence (DNA): TGTGCCAGCAGCGTTAACAGGGGCCCGACCGGGGAGCTGTTTTTT. This encodes CASSVNRGPTGELFF. J is TRBJ2-2 and V is TRBV9; 7 nucleotides line up with TRBD1. CDR1 and CDR2 from the germline V gene are SGDLS and YYNGEE. The CDR3 length is 15 residues. V was clipped by 2 bases and J by 5 bases; unmatched bases: 6.

The chain carries TRBV7-8 and TRBJ2-1; D not resolved. CDR3 size: 13 residues. CDR1 and CDR2 (germline): SGHVS, FQNEAQ. V was pared by 5 bases and J by 4 bases, with 9 bases between. CDR3 DNA: TGTGCCAGCAGCCCCACTCCATACAATGAGCAGTTCTTC. Encoded protein: CASSPTPYNEQFF.

The chain couples TRBV9 to TRBJ2-3; TRBD2 matches 15 bases. CDR3 length: 15 amino acids. The junction had 4 bases not matched to a gene; V was cut back by 4 bases and J by 7 bases. Germline CDR1 SGDLS, CDR2 YYNGEE. The DNA of the CDR3 is TGTGCCAGCAGCCCCGGGACTAGCGGGAGGAATACGCAGTATTTT. Translating it yields CASSPGTSGRNTQYF.

Notes on this clone: The sample has other DNA sequences that encode this CDR3 too. This sequence joins TRBV7-6 and TRBJ2-7; D is perhaps TRBD1 (6 bases). The V gene lost 3 bases and the J gene lost 2 bases, with 11 bases spanning the gap. The length of the CDR3 is 14 residues. CDR1 and CDR2 (germline): SGHVS, FNYEAQ. CDR3 loop: CASSFGTGTYEQYF. As DNA, the CDR3 is TGTGCCAGCAGCTTTGGTACAGGGACCTACGAGCAGTACTTC.

The chain couples TRBV9 to TRBJ2-7; D is unresolved. Germline V gene data show CDR1 as SGDLS and CDR2 as YYNGEE. Trimming took 2 bases from V and 6 from J, leaving 12 bases between them. The CDR3 spans 13 residues. The CDR3 DNA sequence: TGTGCCAGCAGCGTTAACAGAGCCTCCGAGCAGTACTTC. This codes for CASSVNRASEQYF.

The chain is built from TRBV9 and TRBJ2-1; 15 bases match TRBD2. Per the germline V gene, CDR1 is SGDLS and CDR2 is YYNGEE. The trim removed 3 bases at V and 8 bases at J, leaving 6 bases unmatched. The CDR3 runs to 16 residues. CDR3 amino acids: CASSGRTSGRGHEQFF. CDR3 DNA: TGTGCCAGCAGCGGACGGACTAGCGGGAGGGGGCATGAGCAGTTCTTC.

This clone has more than one count but fewer than ten. The rearrangement joins TRBV27 to TRBJ1-5; D unresolved. Deletions cut 0 bases from V and 9 bases from J, with 3 bases between. This CDR3 has 11 residues. Germline values: CDR1 MNHEY, CDR2 SMNVEV (reference sequence). The CDR3 DNA sequence: TGTGCCAGCAGTTTATCTCGGCCCCAGCATTTT. Amino acids: CASSLSRPQHF.

The genes are TRBV25-1 and TRBJ2-2, with 12 bases identical to TRBD1. V was clipped by 6 bases and J by 5 bases; unmatched bases: 4. CDR1 and CDR2 from the germline V gene are MGHDK and SYGVNS. The CDR3 runs to 15 residues. CDR3 region: CASRGQGAWTGELFF. In nucleotides, the CDR3 is TGTGCCAGCAGGGGACAGGGGGCTTGGACCGGGGAGCTGTTTTTT.

This chain connects TRBV15 to TRBJ2-2; 7 nucleotides align to TRBD1. Losses at the gene ends were 0 bases for V and 5 bases for J; bases not matched to a gene: 9. The CDR3 runs 17 residues. The V gene's germline CDR1 is LNHNV and CDR2 YYDKDF (reference sequence). The CDR3 loop reads CATSRDGVQGRTGELFF. For the CDR3, the DNA is TGTGCCACCAGCAGAGATGGGGTACAGGGGCGGACCGGGGAGCTGTTTTTT.

The chain recombines TRBV6-6 with TRBJ2-1, with D possibly being TRBD2 (5 bases). This CDR3 spans 15 amino acids. Germline values: CDR1 MNHNY, CDR2 SVGAGI (reference sequence). The V and J ends lost 7 bases and 3 bases respectively, with 16 bases between them. The CDR3 region is CASNPTGSVYNEQFF. DNA for the CDR3: TGTGCCAGCAACCCCACGGGGTCCGTCTACAATGAGCAGTTCTTC.

V usage is TRBV27 and J usage is TRBJ1-1; D unclear. The CDR3 runs to 11 residues. Trimming shortened V by 2 bases and J by 10 bases, and 8 bases separated the two germline ends. Germline V lookup: CDR1 MNHEY, CDR2 SMNVEV (reference sequence). The CDR3 loop reads CASSLAGRAFF. The DNA of the CDR3 is TGTGCCAGCAGTTTAGCAGGAAGAGCTTTCTTT.

The chain combines TRBV30 with TRBJ2-1; 11 bases are a match to TRBD2. Germline V gene sequence: CDR1 GTSNPN, CDR2 SVGIG (reference sequence). The CDR3 is 17 amino acids. Trimming took 5 bases from V and 5 from J; bases not matched to a gene: 14. This CDR3 reads CAWSPGTSGRSHNEQFF. The CDR3 DNA follows: TGTGCCTGGTCCCCCGGAACTAGCGGGAGATCCCACAATGAGCAGTTCTTC.

This chain links TRBV7-7 with TRBJ2-2; TRBD2 aligns across 10 bases. The length of the CDR3 is 19 residues. V trimming: 5 bases; J trimming: 4 bases; junction bases outside the gene matches: 16. CDR1 is SSHAT and CDR2 is FNYEAQ in the germline V gene (reference sequence). Here the CDR3 reads CASSPEGLAGDGGTGELFF. The CDR3 DNA reads TGTGCCAGCAGCCCCGAGGGGCTAGCGGGAGACGGAGGCACCGGGGAGCTGTTTTTT.

This sequence joins TRBV28 and TRBJ2-3; D unresolved. The CDR3 spans 12 residues. Trimming removed 7 bases at V and 4 bases at J, with 9 bases between. From germline, CDR1 is MDHEN and CDR2 SYDVKM. CDR3 loop: CASIGLPDTQYF. The CDR3 DNA reads as TGTGCCAGCATTGGGCTACCAGATACGCAGTATTTT.

The rearrangement joins TRBV5-4 to TRBJ1-2; perhaps TRBD1 as D (6 bases). This CDR3 is 13 amino acids long. Looked up from germline, CDR1 is SGHNT and CDR2 is YYREEE (reference sequence). V was clipped by 0 bases and J by 8 bases, with 11 bases between them. The CDR3 reads CASSLGGGGGYTF. The CDR3 DNA reads as TGTGCCAGCAGCTTGGGAGGGGGTGGCGGCTACACCTTC.